This T cell receptor (beta chain) comes out of a study of blood T cell repertoires in COVID-19. Some clones are missing from TCRdb's copy, which holds only in-frame ones; the method was immunoSEQ multiplex PCR. The data show approximately 300,000 clones, with roughly nine tenths seen just once and about 6% held by the top ten. The length of the CDR3 is 16 residues. V was clipped by 0 bases and J by 6 bases; unmatched bases: 11. Germline loops: CDR1 SGHDT, CDR2 YYEEEE. Recovered participants had two consecutive negative NP/OP PCR tests, healthcare professional clearance, or symptom resolution. This receptor was obtained from a woman under 40 who had recovered from COVID-19. The V call is TRBV5-6, the J call TRBJ1-1; TRBD1 matches 7 bases. Sequencing was done on a sample of PBMCs or T cells enriched from blood (not recorded which). DNA for the CDR3: TGTGCCAGCAGCTTGGGAACTCAGGGGGTAAAGTCTGAAGCTTTCTTT. It is translated as CASSLGTQGVKSEAFF.